These 26 T cell receptor beta chains share one sample of origin, sequenced in a study of shared clonotypes between healthy human individuals. Sequenced by immunoSEQ multiplex PCR; TCRdb stores in-frame clones only, minus some. The sample records about 1 million clones, around 76% being singletons. Sequenced: memory CD4+ T cells sorted from blood. Subset: CD45RA-negative fraction. These receptors were obtained from a man aged 18 to 30 in good health.

The V and J genes are TRBV2 and TRBJ1-1; D remains ambiguous. The germline V and J ends were trimmed by 8 bases and 0 bases, with 10 bases remaining between them. Per the germline V gene, CDR1 is SNHLY and CDR2 is FYNNEI. The CDR3 has 13 residues. The chain's CDR3 is CASGFDMNTEAFF. CDR3 sequence (DNA): TGTGCCAGCGGCTTCGACATGAACACTGAAGCTTTCTTT.

A few counts support this clone. The J gene is TRBJ1-1, the V gene TRBV27; possibly TRBD1 for D (5 bases). With 5 bases removed from V and 4 bases from J, the gap between germline ends came to 17 bases. CDR1 is MNHEY, CDR2 SMNVEV, per germline (reference sequence). The length of the CDR3 is 15 residues. CDR3 DNA: TGTGCCAGCAGTGCCCTCCGGGGGTCCGGCACTGAAGCTTTCTTT. The encoded protein is CASSALRGSGTEAFF.

This sequence joins TRBV7-2 and TRBJ2-3, with TRBD1 identical over 9 bases. The CDR3 extends over 15 amino acids. Germline V gene data show CDR1 as SGHTA and CDR2 as FQGNSA. Germline trimming cut 5 bases from V and 7 bases from J; bases unmatched to any gene: 10. CDR3 DNA: TGTGCCAGCAGCGCAACAGGGGGCAAGAGTCATACGCAGTATTTT. Amino acid sequence: CASSATGGKSHTQYF.

Notes on this clone: Other DNA variants within this sample encode the same CDR3. The V call is TRBV5-6, the J call TRBJ2-7; D is possibly TRBD1 (6 bases). Trimming removed 1 base at V and 4 bases at J, with 6 bases between. The CDR3 sequence is 12 residues long. Germline values: CDR1 SGHDT, CDR2 YYEEEE. CDR3 in amino acids: CASSLTGYEQYF. CDR3 sequence (DNA): TGTGCCAGCAGCTTGACAGGGTACGAGCAGTACTTC.

The CDR3 loop is CARSRPRDRNSPLHF. In DNA form, the CDR3 reads TGTGCCAGAAGCCGCCCCAGGGATCGTAATTCACCCCTCCACTTT. The chain links TRBV5-3 to TRBJ1-6; D is perhaps TRBD1 (5 bases). TRBV5-3 qualifies as an ORF whose function is uncertain. The CDR3 has 15 residues. V shed 4 bases and J shed 6 bases, with 14 bases lying between them.

The V call is TRBV5-1, the J call TRBJ1-2, with 8 positions matching TRBD1. Germline lookup yields CDR1 SGHRS and CDR2 YFSETQ. This CDR3 spans 12 amino acids. Trimming at V came to 4 bases and at J to 7 bases, leaving 3 bases not matched to a gene. This CDR3 reads CASSPQGVGYTF. As DNA, the CDR3 is TGCGCCAGCAGCCCACAGGGGGTTGGCTACACCTTC.

The chain combines TRBV5-1 with TRBJ2-7, with TRBD2 identical over 8 bases. This CDR3 region has 15 residues. Germline assignment: CDR1 SGHRS and CDR2 YFSETQ. V lost 4 bases, J lost 0 bases, and 6 bases stayed unmatched. The CDR3 loop is CASSPDSGNSYEQYF. CDR3 bases: TGCGCCAGCAGCCCGGATAGCGGGAACTCCTACGAGCAGTACTTC.

This clone was found once. Other nucleotide sequences in the sample specify the same CDR3. This sequence joins TRBV6-5 and TRBJ1-1; a weak D match, TRBD1 (5 bases). There are 13 residues in the CDR3. The ends were cut back, 2 bases at V and 4 bases at J, with 8 bases in the middle. Germline values: CDR1 MNHEY, CDR2 SVGAGI. CDR3 nucleotides: TGTGCCAGCAGTTACCTGGGGGGCACTGAAGCTTTCTTT. It codes for CASSYLGGTEAFF.

The V call is TRBV25-1, the J call TRBJ1-2; 12 positions agree with TRBD1. From germline, CDR1 is MGHDK and CDR2 SYGVNS. Trimming took 5 bases from V and 3 from J; bases not matched to a gene: 10. CDR3 size: 17 residues. CDR3: CASSTGTGGIWDYGYTF. The CDR3 nucleotides are TGTGCCAGCAGTACTGGGACAGGGGGCATCTGGGACTATGGCTACACCTTC.

V gene TRBV7-2 combines with J gene TRBJ2-3; TRBD2 matches 10 bases. V trimming: 2 bases; J trimming: 4 bases; junction bases outside the gene matches: 3. This CDR3 contains 15 residues. Looked up from germline, CDR1 is SGHTA and CDR2 is FQGNSA. The CDR3 DNA sequence: TGTGCCAGCAGCTTATTTCTAGCGGGAGCAGATACGCAGTATTTT. Protein product: CASSLFLAGADTQYF.

The CDR3 region has the DNA TGTGCCAGCAGCGCCAGACAGGGTCTAGGCGACGAGCAGTACTTC. It encodes CASSARQGLGDEQYF. This chain uses TRBV7-9 with TRBJ2-7; 7 bases match TRBD1. Trimming at V came to 5 bases and at J to 5 bases, leaving 12 bases not matched to a gene. There are 15 residues in the CDR3. Germline lookup yields CDR1 SEHNR and CDR2 FQNEAQ (reference sequence). Full variable domain (rest looked up from reference TRBV7-9 and TRBJ2-7): DTGVSQNPRHKITKRGQNVTFRCDPISEHNRLYWYRQTLGQGPEFLTYFQNEAQLEKSRLLSDRFSAERPKGSFSTLEIQRTEQGDSAMYLCASSARQGLGDEQYFGPGTRLTVT.

V is TRBV6-1 and J is TRBJ1-6; no definite D call. Deletions cut 2 bases from V and 8 bases from J, with 25 bases between. The CDR3 spans 19 residues. Germline lookup yields CDR1 MNHNS and CDR2 SASEGT. The CDR3 spells CASSESGFVGAYRDSPLHF. CDR3 nucleotide sequence: TGTGCCAGCAGTGAATCTGGGTTTGTCGGAGCCTATCGGGATTCACCCCTCCACTTT.

The chain has TRBV5-1 and TRBJ2-7; D possibly matches TRBD1 or TRBD2 (5 bases each). The length of the CDR3 is 14 residues. Germline V gene lookup returns CDR1 SGHRS and CDR2 YFSETQ. With 4 bases removed from V and 1 base from J, the gap between germline ends came to 12 bases. CDR3 region: CASSRDGQSYEQYF. The CDR3 region has the DNA TGCGCCAGCAGCCGGGACGGGCAGTCCTACGAGCAGTACTTC.

The chain has TRBV7-9 and TRBJ1-5; D not certain. V dropped 1 base and J dropped 5 bases, with 9 bases sitting between them. The germline V gene encodes CDR1 SEHNR and CDR2 FQNEAQ (reference sequence). The CDR3 sequence is 14 residues long. The CDR3 DNA sequence: TGTGCCAGCAGCTTAGGGGAGAACCATCAGCCCCAGCATTTT. This codes for CASSLGENHQPQHF. The variable domain in full, with the rest retrieved from reference TRBV7-9 and TRBJ1-5, is DTGVSQNPRHKITKRGQNVTFRCDPISEHNRLYWYRQTLGQGPEFLTYFQNEAQLEKSRLLSDRFSAERPKGSFSTLEIQRTEQGDSAMYLCASSLGENHQPQHFGDGTRLSIL.

The chain recombines TRBV10-3 with TRBJ2-5; 8 bases are shared with TRBD1. The CDR3 totals 12 residues. The germline V gene encodes CDR1 ENHRY and CDR2 SYGVKD. The CDR3 here is CASRGRGLEQYF. DNA for the CDR3: TGTGCATCGCGGGGCAGGGGGCTAGAGCAGTACTTC.

The CDR3 is CASKEGYYGYTF. The CDR3, as DNA: TGTGCCAGCAAGGAGGGTTACTATGGCTACACCTTC. The genes are TRBV2 and TRBJ1-2; D is uncertain. Trimming pared 7 bases from V and 3 bases from J, leaving 9 bases between. CDR3 length: 12 amino acids. CDR1 is SNHLY, CDR2 FYNNEI, per germline.

This clone was observed a few times. This chain connects TRBV30 to TRBJ1-1; D unresolved. This CDR3 contains 12 residues. CDR1 GTSNPN and CDR2 SVGIG come from the germline V gene (reference sequence). V lost 2 bases and J lost 1, with 5 bases in between. CDR3 in amino acids: CAWSKWNTEAFF. The DNA for the CDR3 is TGTGCCTGGAGTAAGTGGAACACTGAAGCTTTCTTT.

The rearrangement uses TRBV6-1 and TRBJ1-5; 10 nucleotides line up with TRBD1. The V gene end was trimmed by 6 bases and the J gene end by 3 bases; junction bases not matched to a gene: 5. CDR3 length: 15 amino acids. Germline CDR1 MNHNS, CDR2 SASEGT. As DNA, the CDR3 is TGTGCCAGCAGGGCCGGGACAGGGGACAATCAGCCCCAGCATTTT. It yields the protein CASRAGTGDNQPQHF.

At least ten counts were recorded for this clone. Different DNA sequences within this sample yield the same CDR3. V is TRBV5-1 and J is TRBJ1-5; no clear D. The CDR3 consists of 14 residues. The germline V gene has CDR1 SGHRS and CDR2 YFSETQ. Trimming left V 1 base short and J 2 bases short, with 7 bases between. CDR3 sequence reads: CASSLIGGNQPQHF. CDR3 nucleotides: TGCGCCAGCAGCTTGATAGGAGGCAATCAGCCCCAGCATTTT.

The CDR3: CASRTGTGFYTGNTIYF. In DNA, the CDR3 is TGCGCCAGCAGAACCGGGACAGGGTTTTACACTGGAAACACCATATATTTT. The chain employs TRBV10-2 and TRBJ1-3, with TRBD1 identical over 9 bases. Germline CDR1 reads WSHSY; CDR2 reads SAAADI. The trim removed 6 bases at V and 2 bases at J, leaving 11 bases unmatched. There are 17 residues in the CDR3.

The chain links TRBV10-3 to TRBJ2-7; D gene uncertain. The germline V gene encodes CDR1 ENHRY and CDR2 SYGVKD. With 0 bases removed from V and 0 bases from J, the gap between germline ends came to 6 bases. This CDR3 has 14 amino acids. CDR3 DNA: TGTGCCATCAGTGAGTCCCGGAGCTCCTACGAGCAGTACTTC. This encodes CAISESRSSYEQYF.

The V call is TRBV11-2, the J call TRBJ2-7; D not resolved. CDR1 is SGHAT, CDR2 FQNNGV, per germline. Trimming removed 3 bases at V and 3 bases at J, with 15 bases between. There are 15 residues in the CDR3. The CDR3 reads CASSFTSTGHYEQYF. CDR3 bases: TGTGCCAGCAGCTTCACCTCGACGGGCCACTACGAGCAGTACTTC.

The V gene is TRBV19, the J gene TRBJ2-7; tentative D call: TRBD2 (5 bases). Trimming took off 4 bases at V and 9 bases at J, with 16 bases between the two ends. The V gene's germline CDR1 is LNHDA and CDR2 SQIVND (reference sequence). The CDR3 is 13 residues long. Here the CDR3 reads CASSTDGVTVQYF. CDR3 nucleotide sequence: TGTGCCAGTAGTACGGACGGGGTGACGGTGCAGTACTTC.

The chain carries TRBV6-1 and TRBJ2-4, with D possibly TRBD2 on 5 matching bases. The ends were cut back, 0 bases at V and 3 bases at J, with 9 bases in the middle. From germline, CDR1 is MNHNS and CDR2 SASEGT. There are 15 residues in the CDR3. As DNA, the CDR3 is TGTGCCAGCAGTGAAGCGCACGGGGACAAAAACATTCAGTACTTC. Protein product: CASSEAHGDKNIQYF.

The genes are TRBV6-5 and TRBJ2-7; tentatively, D is TRBD1 (6 bases). The V end was cut by 5 bases, the J end by 0 bases, with 14 bases between. The CDR3 has 15 residues. The germline CDR1 and CDR2 sequences are MNHEY and SVGAGI. The CDR3 DNA reads as TGTGCCAGCAGTCGAAGGACAGCAAACTCCTACGAGCAGTACTTC. Residues: CASSRRTANSYEQYF.

The chain couples TRBV28 to TRBJ2-2; D not certain. The CDR3 runs to 16 residues. Germline lookup yields CDR1 MDHEN and CDR2 SYDVKM. Trimming shortened V by 6 bases and J by 0 bases, and 14 bases separated the two germline ends. CDR3 DNA sequence: TGTGCCAGCAGCCCCCCGGGCTACACGAACACCGGGGAGCTGTTTTTT. Its translation is CASSPPGYTNTGELFF.